This section outlines one TCR beta chain sequence together with its context. After extraction with the RNeasy kit, roughly 0.45 to 1 ug of the RNA was reverse transcribed using random hexamers. Amplification of TCR beta CDR3 by immunoSEQ multiplex PCR spanned 54 Vbeta and 13 Jbeta. TCRdb analysed the immunoSEQ multiplex PCR reads with MiXCR anew, one entry per CDR3 protein. Among about 300,000 distinct CDR3 sequences, 80% to 90% were seen once, and the ten largest hold over 0.09%. The multiple sclerosis control group was made up of treatment-naive patients with stable or active relapsing-remitting disease. This sample is part of a study of CD8 T cells in Susac syndrome. The CDR3 consists of 16 residues. Germline CDR1 SNHLY, CDR2 FYNNEI. The V end was cut by 2 bases, the J end by 5 bases, with 17 bases between.

Source material: CD8+ T cells from PBMCs. The sequence derives from a human donor with multiple sclerosis. The V gene is TRBV2, the J gene TRBJ2-3; tentatively, D is TRBD1 or TRBD2 (6 bases each). The CDR3 loop reads CASSERAGRGGDTQYF. The CDR3, as DNA: TGTGCCAGCAGTGAACGGGCGGGGAGAGGGGGAGATACGCAGTATTTT.